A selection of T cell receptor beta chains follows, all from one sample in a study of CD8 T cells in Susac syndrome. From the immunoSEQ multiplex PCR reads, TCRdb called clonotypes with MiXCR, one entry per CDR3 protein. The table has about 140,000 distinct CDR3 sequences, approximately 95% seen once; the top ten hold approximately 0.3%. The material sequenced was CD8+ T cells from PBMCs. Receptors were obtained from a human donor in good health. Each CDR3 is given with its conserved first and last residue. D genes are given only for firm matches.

CASSLAGGTDTQYF | 14 | TRBJ2-3 | TRBV7-8 | TRBD2
CASSQDGGGTVRSYEQYF | 18 | TRBJ2-7 | TRBV4-3 | .
CASSPTGGYQPQHF | 14 | TRBJ1-5 | TRBV28 | TRBD1
CASSQGGWFFYEQYF | 15 | TRBJ2-7 | TRBV5-6 | TRBD1
CASRGLAGGLETQYF | 15 | TRBJ2-5 | TRBV28 | TRBD2
CASSGLRETQYF | 12 | TRBJ2-5 | TRBV7-9 | .
CASSFALNEKLFF | 13 | TRBJ1-4 | TRBV27 | .
CASSPGSYGYTF | 12 | TRBJ1-2 | TRBV6-2/TRBV6-3 | .
CASSRQGFNQPQHF | 14 | TRBJ1-5 | TRBV27 | TRBD1
CASSLSPQALYEQYF | 15 | TRBJ2-7 | TRBV27 | .
CSVLSYYNEQFF | 12 | TRBJ2-1 | TRBV29-1 | .
CASRGQGVDEQYF | 13 | TRBJ2-7 | TRBV27 | TRBD1
CSARRLSGNEQFF | 13 | TRBJ2-1 | TRBV20-1 | .
CASSHEQGPLAKNIQYF | 17 | TRBJ2-4 | TRBV3-1 | TRBD1
CASSRGQVDGYTF | 13 | TRBJ1-2 | TRBV28 | TRBD1
CASTGLAGNEQFF | 13 | TRBJ2-1 | TRBV2 | TRBD2
CASSSTSGRADEQYF | 15 | TRBJ2-7 | TRBV27 | TRBD2
CSVVPGGSAFYEQYF | 15 | TRBJ2-7 | TRBV29-1 | TRBD2
CASSPAGEADTQYF | 14 | TRBJ2-3 | TRBV9 | TRBD2
CASSQPKGMGEQYF | 14 | TRBJ2-7 | TRBV4-2 | .
CATSRGLGYNEQFF | 14 | TRBJ2-1 | TRBV15 | .
CAWNPLGGGETQYF | 14 | TRBJ2-5 | TRBV30 | .
CASSLRVSYEQYF | 13 | TRBJ2-7 | TRBV27 | .
CSVEDRVGEKLFF | 13 | TRBJ1-4 | TRBV29-1 | TRBD1
CATSTRDGEETQYF | 14 | TRBJ2-5 | TRBV15 | .
CASSGGLGRGEQFF | 14 | TRBJ2-1 | TRBV7-9 | TRBD2
CASQRTEQFF | 10 | TRBJ2-1 | TRBV7-9 | .
CASSLGGLGLNEQFF | 15 | TRBJ2-1 | TRBV7-9 | .
CASSISHTRGVNEQFF | 16 | TRBJ2-1 | TRBV19 | .
CSESPVTYNEQFF | 13 | TRBJ2-1 | TRBV20-1 | .
CASSLGQGASTEAFF | 15 | TRBJ1-1 | TRBV7-6 | TRBD1
CASSSAASYEQYF | 13 | TRBJ2-7 | TRBV7-6 | .
CASSQLRQGDSEQFF | 15 | TRBJ2-1 | TRBV23-1 | TRBD1
CSVEARTYGYTF | 12 | TRBJ1-2 | TRBV29-1 | .
CASSHPTGELFF | 12 | TRBJ2-2 | TRBV5-1 | .
CASSLFGSSYEQYF | 14 | TRBJ2-7 | TRBV5-4 | .
CASSPLAGPYNEQFF | 15 | TRBJ2-1 | TRBV27 | TRBD2
CSARDMSYGYTF | 12 | TRBJ1-2 | TRBV20-1 | .
CASSPPLAEDNEQFF | 15 | TRBJ2-1 | TRBV7-9 | TRBD2
CASLGQGSSGANVLTF | 16 | TRBJ2-6 | TRBV2 | TRBD1
CASSDLQGIDYGYTF | 15 | TRBJ1-2 | TRBV9 | .
CSVPRTFFYNEQFF | 14 | TRBJ2-1 | TRBV29-1 | .
CATRSQEKLFF | 11 | TRBJ1-4 | TRBV7-9 | .
CASSRTGGDEQYF | 13 | TRBJ2-7 | TRBV4-3 | TRBD1
CASSAHSGGSYNEQFF | 16 | TRBJ2-1 | TRBV7-9 | .
CASSALGSLTDTQYF | 15 | TRBJ2-3 | TRBV6-5 | .
CASSYRLGGNQPQHF | 15 | TRBJ1-5 | TRBV6-2/TRBV6-3 | .